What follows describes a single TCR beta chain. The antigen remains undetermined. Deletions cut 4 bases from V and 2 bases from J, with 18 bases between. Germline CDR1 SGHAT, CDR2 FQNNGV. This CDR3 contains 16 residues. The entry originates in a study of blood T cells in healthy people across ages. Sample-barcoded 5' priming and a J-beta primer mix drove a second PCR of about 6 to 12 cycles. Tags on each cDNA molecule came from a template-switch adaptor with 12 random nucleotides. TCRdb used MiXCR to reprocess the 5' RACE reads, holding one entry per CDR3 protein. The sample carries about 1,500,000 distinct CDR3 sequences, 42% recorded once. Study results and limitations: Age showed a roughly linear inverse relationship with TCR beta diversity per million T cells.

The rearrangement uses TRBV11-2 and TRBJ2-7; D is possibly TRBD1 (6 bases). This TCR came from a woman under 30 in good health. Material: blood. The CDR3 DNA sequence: TGTGCCAGCAGCTCGACAAAACAGGGAAGTCCCTACGAGCAGTACTTC. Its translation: CASSSTKQGSPYEQYF.